These 5 T cell receptor beta chains share one sample of origin, sequenced in a study of blood T cell repertoires in COVID-19. Profiling relied on immunoSEQ multiplex PCR, and the TCRdb table lists in-frame clones only, not all of them. The table records fewer than 350,000 clones, approximately 81% of them present only once. Source material: PBMCs or T cells enriched from blood (not recorded which). The origin of the receptors is a woman in her twenties or thirties who had been exposed to COVID-19.

The chain links TRBV9 to TRBJ2-5, with D perhaps TRBD2 (5 bases). Germline CDR1 is SGDLS and CDR2 is YYNGEE. The V and J ends lost 0 bases and 1 base respectively, with 16 bases between them. This CDR3 spans 17 amino acids. DNA for the CDR3: TGTGCCAGCAGCGTAGGGAACCAGCGGCGGTTCCAAGAGACCCAGTACTTC. Protein sequence: CASSVGNQRRFQETQYF. Full variable domain (outside the CDR3, taken from reference TRBV9 and TRBJ2-5): DSGVTQTPKHLITATGQRVTLRCSPRSGDLSVYWYQQSLDQGLQFLIQYYNGEERAKGNILERFSAQQFPDLHSELNLSSLELGDSALYFCASSVGNQRRFQETQYFGPGTRLLVL.

V usage is TRBV28 and J usage is TRBJ2-3, with D maybe TRBD1 (5 bases). V gave up 3 bases and J gave up 3 bases, with 10 bases separating them. The V gene's germline CDR1 is MDHEN and CDR2 SYDVKM. This CDR3 has 14 residues. The CDR3 reads CASSFWTNTDTQYF. In DNA form, the CDR3 reads TGTGCCAGCAGTTTTTGGACAAATACAGATACGCAGTATTTT. Supplemented by reference TRBV28 and TRBJ2-3, the full variable domain reads DVKVTQSSRYLVKRTGEKVFLECVQDMDHENMFWYRQDPGLGLRLIYFSYDVKMKEKGDIPEGYSVSREKKERFSLILESASTNQTSMYLCASSFWTNTDTQYFGPGTRLTVL.

The rearrangement joins TRBV28 to TRBJ1-2; no reliable D call. Trimming pared 2 bases from V and 3 bases from J, leaving 10 bases between. The CDR3 is 14 residues long. The germline V gene encodes CDR1 MDHEN and CDR2 SYDVKM. The CDR3 here is CASSLSGRDYGYTF. The DNA for the CDR3 is TGTGCCAGCAGTTTAAGTGGGCGTGACTATGGCTACACCTTC.

The J gene is TRBJ1-1, the V gene TRBV9, with D unclear. There are 15 residues in the CDR3. The germline CDR1 and CDR2 sequences are SGDLS and YYNGEE. V gave up 0 bases and J gave up 1 base, with 10 bases separating them. CDR3: CASSVVLEGNTEAFF. Here the CDR3 DNA reads TGTGCCAGCAGCGTAGTATTGGAGGGGAACACTGAAGCTTTCTTT. Using reference TRBV9 and TRBJ1-1 for the parts outside the CDR3, the full variable domain is DSGVTQTPKHLITATGQRVTLRCSPRSGDLSVYWYQQSLDQGLQFLIQYYNGEERAKGNILERFSAQQFPDLHSELNLSSLELGDSALYFCASSVVLEGNTEAFFGQGTRLTVV.

CDR3 nucleotides: TGTGCCAGCAGTCTCTCTAGCGGGGGGTGGAATACGCAGTATTTT. Translating it yields CASSLSSGGWNTQYF. V is TRBV27 and J is TRBJ2-3, with 11 bases fitting TRBD2. The germline V gene has CDR1 MNHEY and CDR2 SMNVEV (reference sequence). Unmatched junction bases numbered 8, after V lost 5 bases and J lost 7 bases. The CDR3 runs to 15 residues.